These 23 T cell receptor beta chains were sequenced from one sample in a study of T cell changes during pregnancy in multiple sclerosis. Assay used: immunoSEQ multiplex PCR; TCRdb lists only in-frame clones, some missing. The table includes approximately 92,000 clones, more than 85% detected once. Sequences were derived from peripheral blood, sampled in the first trimester of pregnancy. All receptors come from a female donor with multiple sclerosis, enrolled in a pregnancy study.

The chain combines TRBV5-5 with TRBJ1-5; D uncertain. Germline V gives CDR1 SGHKS, CDR2 YYEKEE (reference sequence). CDR3 length equals 16 residues. V was trimmed by 0 bases and J by 0 bases, leaving 10 bases between them. The CDR3: CASSLVGDFSNQPQHF. CDR3 DNA: TGTGCCAGCAGCTTGGTTGGTGACTTTAGCAATCAGCCCCAGCATTTT.

This chain uses TRBV7-8 with TRBJ2-7, with a weak D call TRBD2 (8 bases). V dropped 2 bases and J dropped 2 bases, with 19 bases sitting between them. From germline, CDR1 is SGHVS and CDR2 FQNEAQ. The CDR3 has 17 amino acids. In nucleotides, the CDR3 is TGTGCCAGCAGCTTAAAGGGGGCGGGAGGATTTACCTACGAGCAGTACTTC. Amino acid sequence: CASSLKGAGGFTYEQYF.

This clone showed up just a few times. The chain combines TRBV30 with TRBJ1-5, with D uncertain. Germline-derived CDR1 and CDR2 are GTSNPN and SVGIG (reference sequence). CDR3 size: 13 residues. Trimming pared 2 bases from V and 5 bases from J, leaving 10 bases between. The CDR3 nucleotides are TGTGCCTGGAGTAGAGGGTCGGATCAGCCCCAGCATTTT. Translated: CAWSRGSDQPQHF.

This rearrangement joins TRBV7-9 to TRBJ2-7; 8 bases are a match to TRBD2. The germline gives CDR1 SEHNR, CDR2 FQNEAQ (reference sequence). With V trimmed by 5 bases and J by 0 bases, 9 bases remained unmatched. The CDR3 runs to 16 residues. The CDR3 region is CASSRGGTLGSYEQYF. CDR3 nucleotides: TGTGCCAGCAGCCGGGGGGGGACACTCGGCTCCTACGAGCAGTACTTC.

The chain has TRBV27 and TRBJ2-7; D remains ambiguous. V lost 3 bases and J 2 bases, leaving 8 bases between the germline ends. The CDR3 loop spans 13 amino acids. The germline V gene encodes CDR1 MNHEY and CDR2 SMNVEV (reference sequence). CDR3 sequence reads: CASSFRLAYEQYF. DNA of the CDR3: TGTGCCAGCAGTTTTCGACTGGCCTACGAGCAGTACTTC.

The DNA of the CDR3 is TGTGCCAGCAGCTGGACAGGGGATGTACGCTACACCTTC. Translating gives CASSWTGDVRYTF. This rearrangement joins TRBV27 to TRBJ1-2; 9 bases are shared with TRBD1. Trimming cost V 6 bases and J 9 bases; bases outside gene matches: 8. The CDR3 runs to 13 residues. The germline V gene has CDR1 MNHEY and CDR2 SMNVEV (reference sequence).

The rearrangement links TRBV19 to TRBJ2-7; TRBD2 is a possible D gene (6 bases). Germline loops: CDR1 LNHDA, CDR2 SQIVND (reference sequence). Between the trimmed V and J ends, which lost 6 bases and 1 base, there was a span of 16 bases. This CDR3 comprises 15 residues. Here the CDR3 reads CASSRRGEGSYEQYF. The CDR3 DNA reads TGTGCCAGTAGCAGGAGGGGCGAGGGGTCCTACGAGCAGTACTTC.

The chain joins TRBV5-1 to TRBJ2-5; D not resolved. Germline CDR1 reads SGHRS; CDR2 reads YFSETQ. The CDR3 spans 11 residues. The germline V and J ends were trimmed by 5 bases and 3 bases, with 5 bases remaining between them. In nucleotides, the CDR3 is TGCGCCAGCAGTTCCAAAGAGACCCAGTACTTC. Amino acid sequence: CASSSKETQYF.

The CDR3, as DNA: TGTGCCAGCGGGGACAGGGCGCTAGCTAACTATGGCTACACCTTC. Translated, it gives CASGDRALANYGYTF. The chain is built from TRBV2 and TRBJ1-2, with 9 bases that match TRBD1. The V gene's germline CDR1 is SNHLY and CDR2 FYNNEI. Trimming cost V 8 bases and J 0 bases; bases outside gene matches: 7. The CDR3 has 15 residues.

The chain carries TRBV4-1 and TRBJ2-3; maybe TRBD2 (5 bases). The CDR3 contains 15 residues. The V gene lost 0 bases and the J gene lost 6 bases, with 13 bases spanning the gap. Looked up from germline, CDR1 is MGHRA and CDR2 is YSYEKL. CDR3 in amino acids: CASSQDGRRMDTQYF. The CDR3 bases are TGCGCCAGCAGCCAAGATGGAAGGAGGATGGATACGCAGTATTTT.

In regard to this clone: A junction end diverges from the germline sequence, so it may reflect a read error. The rearrangement joins TRBV7-9 to TRBJ2-1; D perhaps matches TRBD1 (6 bases). This CDR3 is 13 amino acids long. Germline V lookup: CDR1 SEHNR, CDR2 FQNEAQ (reference sequence). The CDR3, as DNA: TGTGCCAGCAGCCCGGCAGGACAGCCGGTCTCGGTCTTC. Translated: CASSPAGQPVSVF.

The chain employs TRBV7-3 and TRBJ2-3; 8 nucleotides align to TRBD2. The CDR3 has 20 amino acids. From germline, CDR1 is SGHTA and CDR2 FQGTGA. V shed 7 bases and J 2 bases; nucleotides not matched to a gene: 23. CDR3 in DNA: TGTGCCAGCAACCCCCGTGTGGGTCCGGGACTAGGTCCCTACACAGATACGCAGTATTTT. Its translation: CASNPRVGPGLGPYTDTQYF.

The chain links TRBV11-2 to TRBJ2-7; 7 bases are shared with TRBD2. V gave up 5 bases and J gave up 5 bases; unmatched junction bases: 12. CDR1 is SGHAT, CDR2 FQNNGV, per germline. The CDR3 totals 15 residues. CDR3 protein: CASSPGLFGHDEQYF. DNA for the CDR3: TGTGCCAGCAGCCCGGGACTATTCGGACACGACGAGCAGTACTTC.

A single count supports this clone. J is TRBJ2-2 and V is TRBV19; 10 bases fit TRBD2. This CDR3 is 17 amino acids long. Losses at the gene ends were 3 bases for V and 5 bases for J; bases not matched to a gene: 9. CDR1 and CDR2 from the germline V gene are LNHDA and SQIVND (reference sequence). CDR3 DNA sequence: TGTGCCAGTAGTATCTTTGGACTAGCGGAACCAACCGGGGAGCTGTTTTTT. This gives the protein CASSIFGLAEPTGELFF.

The chain recombines TRBV19 with TRBJ2-5, with D unclear. CDR1 is LNHDA, CDR2 SQIVND, per germline (reference sequence). The CDR3 has 13 residues. Trimming stripped 1 base from V and 0 bases from J, with 3 bases between. The CDR3 coding sequence is TGTGCCAGTAGTATAGGTAACCAAGAGACCCAGTACTTC. Translation gives CASSIGNQETQYF.

The J gene is TRBJ2-7, the V gene TRBV10-2; TRBD2 matches 9 bases. The CDR3 runs 17 residues. The ends lost 7 bases at V and 1 base at J; junction bases unmatched: 14. Germline assignment: CDR1 WSHSY and CDR2 SAAADI. The CDR3 bases are TGCGCCAGCAACCGAGAAAAGACTAGCGGACAATCCTACGAGCAGTACTTC. This sequence encodes CASNREKTSGQSYEQYF.

This chain links TRBV10-1 with TRBJ2-2; a possible D gene is TRBD2 (5 bases). Trimming cost V 8 bases and J 2 bases, with 9 bases left between them. CDR1 and CDR2 from the germline V gene are WNHNN and SYGVQD (reference sequence). The CDR3 loop spans 13 amino acids. The CDR3 nucleotides read TGCGCCAGCCACGGGGTCAACACCGGGGAGCTGTTTTTT. Residues: CASHGVNTGELFF.

The J gene is TRBJ2-2, the V gene TRBV5-1; the D gene is possibly TRBD1 (6 bases). This CDR3 contains 18 residues. V was clipped by 3 bases and J by 3 bases, with 21 bases between them. Germline V gives CDR1 SGHRS, CDR2 YFSETQ. CDR3 DNA: TGCGCCAGCAGCTCCTTGACAGGAATAAACGTCGACACCGGGGAGCTGTTTTTT. This gives the protein CASSSLTGINVDTGELFF. Combining the CDR3 with reference TRBV5-1 and TRBJ2-2 gives the whole variable domain KAGVTQTPRYLIKTRGQQVTLSCSPISGHRSVSWYQQTPGQGLQFLFEYFSETQRNKGNFPGRFSGRQFSNSRSEMNVSTLELGDSALYLCASSSLTGINVDTGELFFGEGSRLTVL.

The rearrangement links TRBV28 to TRBJ2-2; weak D call: TRBD1 (5 bases). The CDR3 totals 17 residues. Germline V gives CDR1 MDHEN, CDR2 SYDVKM. The ends were cut back, 3 bases at V and 6 bases at J, with 20 bases in the middle. CDR3 protein: CASSFPQGVVVAGELFF. The CDR3 DNA reads TGTGCCAGCAGTTTCCCGCAGGGCGTCGTTGTAGCCGGGGAGCTGTTTTTT. The whole variable domain, remainder taken from reference TRBV28 and TRBJ2-2, is DVKVTQSSRYLVKRTGEKVFLECVQDMDHENMFWYRQDPGLGLRLIYFSYDVKMKEKGDIPEGYSVSREKKERFSLILESASTNQTSMYLCASSFPQGVVVAGELFFGEGSRLTVL.

In its sample, this clone was seen once. This chain uses TRBV19 with TRBJ1-1; the D is unclear. The CDR3 loop spans 12 amino acids. Germline CDR1 LNHDA, CDR2 SQIVND (reference sequence). Trimming removed 4 bases at V and 7 bases at J, with 10 bases between. The CDR3 loop is CASSRAHLEAFF. CDR3 sequence (DNA): TGTGCCAGTAGTAGGGCCCACCTTGAAGCTTTCTTT.

The genes are TRBV7-3 and TRBJ1-1; 7 bases are shared with TRBD1. After removal of 5 bases from V and 0 bases from J, the junction contained 3 bases not matched to a gene. Germline V lookup: CDR1 SGHTA, CDR2 FQGTGA. The CDR3 contains 14 residues. The CDR3: CASSPGQMNTEAFF. The CDR3 nucleotides are TGTGCCAGCAGCCCGGGACAGATGAACACTGAAGCTTTCTTT.

This chain joins TRBV7-2 and TRBJ2-7; possibly TRBD2 for D (6 bases). Germline V gene data show CDR1 as SGHTA and CDR2 as FQGNSA. V was shortened by 5 bases and J by 3 bases, with 11 bases between the two germline ends. This CDR3 has 13 residues. The CDR3 sequence: CASSVRRGYEQYF. CDR3 in DNA: TGTGCCAGCAGCGTGCGGAGGGGCTACGAGCAGTACTTC.

The sample holds one count of this clone. J is TRBJ2-6 and V is TRBV6-6; possible D gene TRBD2, 6 bases. This CDR3 contains 14 residues. V was shortened by 8 bases and J by 2 bases, with 10 bases between the two germline ends. Germline CDR1 MNHNY, CDR2 SVGAGI (reference sequence). The CDR3 bases are TGTGCCAGCGCGGCGGGGACTGGGGCCAACGTCCTGACTTTC. Translation gives CASAAGTGANVLTF.